The rows below give T cell receptor beta chains drawn from one sample of a study of blood T cell repertoires in COVID-19. Libraries were prepared by immunoSEQ multiplex PCR; TCRdb keeps only in-frame clonotypes and omits some of them. Of about 380,000 clones in the sample, roughly 90% were seen once. Sequenced input: peripheral blood. All receptors derive from a middle-aged man with acute or convalescent COVID-19. The CDR3 runs from the conserved cysteine through the conserved F or W. Each record gives: V gene, CDR3 length, J gene, clone size, CDR3 protein. Clone size is given for some rows only: seen once, a few or many times, or a class if the clone is expanded.

v_call: TRBV7-9
cdr3_length: 14
j_call: TRBJ1-4
clone_size: NA
cdr3_aa: CASRRQGEDEKLFF

v_call: TRBV5-4
cdr3_length: 15
j_call: TRBJ1-1
clone_size: NA
cdr3_aa: CASSWTGMGNTEAFF

v_call: TRBV2
cdr3_length: 14
j_call: TRBJ1-2
clone_size: NA
cdr3_aa: CASSIRQSDYGYTF

v_call: TRBV29-1
cdr3_length: 16
j_call: TRBJ1-5
clone_size: NA
cdr3_aa: CSVGTGGWSSNQPQHF

v_call: TRBV2
cdr3_length: 15
j_call: TRBJ1-5
clone_size: NA
cdr3_aa: CASSEVRGSNQPQHF

v_call: TRBV6-5
cdr3_length: 15
j_call: TRBJ1-2
clone_size: NA
cdr3_aa: CASSYSKQGWYGYTF

v_call: TRBV5-1
cdr3_length: 15
j_call: TRBJ1-1
clone_size: NA
cdr3_aa: CASSGWDSSNTEAFF

v_call: TRBV28
cdr3_length: 15
j_call: TRBJ1-2
clone_size: NA
cdr3_aa: CASSWGQGSNYGYTF

v_call: TRBV27
cdr3_length: 15
j_call: TRBJ2-7
clone_size: NA
cdr3_aa: CASRTMGQSSYEQYF

v_call: TRBV18
cdr3_length: 15
j_call: TRBJ2-7
clone_size: few
cdr3_aa: CASSPQGTFVDEQYF

v_call: TRBV18
cdr3_length: 15
j_call: TRBJ1-1
clone_size: NA
cdr3_aa: CASSRTGELNTEAFF

v_call: TRBV6-2/TRBV6-3
cdr3_length: 14
j_call: TRBJ1-5
clone_size: NA
cdr3_aa: CASSYMDRNQPQHF

v_call: TRBV6-2/TRBV6-3
cdr3_length: 16
j_call: TRBJ1-6
clone_size: many
cdr3_aa: CASSYAGTAYNSPLHF

v_call: TRBV7-9
cdr3_length: 12
j_call: TRBJ2-7
clone_size: NA
cdr3_aa: CASSPRGLIWYF

v_call: TRBV18
cdr3_length: 15
j_call: TRBJ2-1
clone_size: NA
cdr3_aa: CASSVRQAFYNEQFF